The 29 T cell receptor beta chains below were found in one sample sequenced in a study of T cells in Graves' hyperthyroidism and ophthalmopathy. What was amplified from RNA transcripts were TCR beta CDR3 regions. Primed by the HTBI set, a first-round RT-PCR was run on the TCR CDR3. TCRdb re-called the multiplex PCR reads through MiXCR, storing one row per CDR3 protein. The sample has about 270,000 distinct CDR3 sequences, 20% to 25% seen once; the top ten hold under 65%. Sequenced input: blood. All receptors derive from a man aged 25 to 40 with Graves' ophthalmopathy.

This chain uses TRBV12-3 or TRBV12-4 with TRBJ1-2, with D tentatively TRBD1 (5 bases). CDR3 length: 13 residues. Trimming removed 5 bases from V and 1 base from J, with 8 bases in between. The CDR3 sequence: CASSVQDNYGYTF. CDR3 DNA sequence: TGTGCCAGCAGTGTACAGGATAACTATGGCTACACCTTC.

V is TRBV11-2 and J is TRBJ2-4; 12 bases match TRBD2. The CDR3 length is 14 residues. Germline V gene sequence: CDR1 SGHAT, CDR2 FQNNGV. With 8 bases clipped from V and 5 bases from J, the junction kept 4 bases outside the gene matches. CDR3 coding DNA: TGTGCCAGCGGCCGACTAGCGGGAGAAAACATTCAGTACTTC. Amino acid sequence: CASGRLAGENIQYF.

There are many counts of this clonotype. The V and J genes are TRBV7-9 and TRBJ2-7; D is unclear. The CDR3 is 12 amino acids. Germline V gene lookup returns CDR1 SEHNR and CDR2 FQNEAQ (reference sequence). Trimming stripped 5 bases from V and 2 bases from J, with 7 bases between. The CDR3 spells CASSPGAYEQYF. The DNA of the CDR3 is TGTGCCAGCAGCCCCGGAGCCTACGAGCAGTACTTC.

V is TRBV5-1 and J is TRBJ2-7; D unresolved. V was pared by 5 bases and J by 3 bases, with 12 bases between. CDR1 is SGHRS and CDR2 is YFSETQ in the germline V gene. The CDR3 consists of 13 residues. This CDR3 is CASRPTYRYEQYF. The CDR3 nucleotides read TGCGCCAGCAGACCGACATATCGCTACGAGCAGTACTTC.

As for this clonotype: Just one base apart from a much larger clone, this may be a read error. No conserved phenylalanine or tryptophan is present at the end of the CDR3, so a read error is the likely explanation. V usage is TRBV11-2 and J usage is TRBJ2-7; D unresolved. V shed 1 base and J shed 3 bases, with 10 bases lying between them. CDR3 length: 14 amino acids. The V gene's germline CDR1 is SGHAT and CDR2 FQNNGV. The CDR3: CASSLGPQRYEQYL. The CDR3 bases are TGTGCCAGCAGCTTAGGACCCCAGCGCTACGAGCAGTACCTC.

V usage is TRBV7-3 and J usage is TRBJ1-4; TRBD1 aligns across 7 bases. The ends lost 3 bases at V and 6 bases at J; junction bases unmatched: 4. Germline lookup yields CDR1 SGHTA and CDR2 FQGTGA. The CDR3 is 14 residues long. CDR3 sequence reads: CASSFPGGYEKLFF. The CDR3 DNA reads as TGTGCCAGCAGCTTCCCAGGGGGTTATGAAAAACTGTTTTTT.

This chain connects TRBV12-3 or TRBV12-4 to TRBJ1-4; D gene unclear. Trimming took off 5 bases at V and 0 bases at J, with 13 bases between the two ends. The CDR3 runs 16 residues. CDR3: CASSRQLDSTNEKLFF. In DNA form, the CDR3 reads TGTGCCAGCAGTCGGCAGTTAGACTCAACTAATGAAAAACTGTTTTTT.

As for this clonotype: This clone may be a read error of a much larger clone one base away. The rearrangement links TRBV11-2 to TRBJ2-1; the match to TRBD2 covers 10 bases. The V and J ends lost 4 bases and 12 bases, in that order; junction bases with no gene match: 9. This CDR3 region has 14 residues. Germline loops: CDR1 SGHAT, CDR2 FQNNGV. The DNA for the CDR3 is TGTGCCAGCAGCTCCGGACTAGCGGTGGGTGCGCAGTTCTTC. This encodes CASSSGLAVGAQFF.

The genes are TRBV7-3 and TRBJ2-3; tentative D call: TRBD1 (5 bases). V lost 5 bases, J lost 6 bases, and 9 bases lay in between. This CDR3 has 12 amino acids. CDR1 is SGHTA, CDR2 FQGTGA, per germline. CDR3 sequence reads: CASSRPGDTQYF. The CDR3 DNA follows: TGTGCCAGCAGCCGCCCAGGGGATACGCAGTATTTT.

This clonotype was found many times. The chain carries TRBV15 and TRBJ2-7, with 7 positions matching TRBD1. CDR3 length equals 14 residues. V dropped 6 bases and J dropped 4; count of bases not matched to a gene: 9. Germline V gene lookup returns CDR1 LNHNV and CDR2 YYDKDF (reference sequence). The CDR3 DNA follows: TGTGCCACCAGTGAGGGGGCGTTTAGATACGAGCAGTACTTC. Translated: CATSEGAFRYEQYF.

This clonotype turned up a few times. This chain joins TRBV29-1 and TRBJ2-2, with TRBD2 as a possible D gene (6 bases). The CDR3 extends over 13 amino acids. Germline V CDR1 and CDR2: SQVTM, ANQGSEA. V was shortened by 5 bases and J by 6 bases, with 13 bases between the two germline ends. The CDR3 is CSVFGSGAGELFF. The DNA of the CDR3 is TGCAGCGTTTTCGGGAGTGGGGCCGGGGAGCTGTTTTTT.

The V and J genes are TRBV18 and TRBJ2-5; 7 bases are a match to TRBD2. CDR3 length equals 15 residues. The V gene's germline CDR1 is KGHSH and CDR2 LQKENI. Losses at the gene ends were 3 bases for V and 5 bases for J; bases not matched to a gene: 9. CDR3 sequence reads: CASSPVGRSGETQYF. The CDR3 coding sequence is TGTGCCAGCTCACCGGTCGGGAGGTCGGGGGAGACCCAGTACTTC.

This clonotype was observed many times. This chain's CDR3 is CAWSVSANYGYTF. In nucleotides, the CDR3 is TGTGCCTGGAGTGTATCAGCTAACTATGGCTACACCTTC. The V and J genes are TRBV30 and TRBJ1-2; D gene ambiguous. CDR3 size: 13 residues. Germline-derived CDR1 and CDR2 are GTSNPN and SVGIG (reference sequence). The V end lost 0 bases, the J end lost 0 bases, and 5 bases lay between the germline ends.

This clonotype appeared a few times. This chain joins TRBV7-9 and TRBJ1-5; D ambiguous. The CDR3 length is 14 residues. Per germline, CDR1 SEHNR and CDR2 FQNEAQ (reference sequence). V was trimmed by 3 bases and J by 4 bases, leaving 10 bases between them. The CDR3 spells CASSFDRENQPQHF. CDR3 nucleotide sequence: TGTGCCAGCAGCTTCGATAGGGAGAATCAGCCCCAGCATTTT.

The gene calls are TRBV2 and TRBJ1-1, with D possibly TRBD1 on 6 matching bases. The CDR3 contains 14 residues. With 5 bases removed from V and 10 bases from J, the gap between germline ends came to 20 bases. The germline V gene encodes CDR1 SNHLY and CDR2 FYNNEI. The CDR3 region has the DNA TGTGCCAGCAGTTCGACAGGTCCCCTAGGGTTAGCTTTCTTT. As protein: CASSSTGPLGLAFF.

This chain connects TRBV5-6 to TRBJ2-5; maybe TRBD1 (6 bases). From germline, CDR1 is SGHDT and CDR2 YYEEEE. The CDR3 contains 14 residues. Trimming shortened V by 4 bases and J by 1 base, and 11 bases separated the two germline ends. This chain's CDR3 is CASSATGSQETQYF. DNA for the CDR3: TGTGCCAGCAGCGCTACAGGGTCCCAAGAGACCCAGTACTTC.

This clonotype was observed at least ten times. The chain employs TRBV3-1 and TRBJ2-5; unclear D gene. This CDR3 has 12 residues. CDR1 is LGHDT, CDR2 YNNKEL, per germline (reference sequence). V lost 3 bases and J 4 bases, leaving 6 bases between the germline ends. The CDR3 loop reads CASSQGLETQYF. The CDR3 coding sequence is TGTGCCAGCAGCCAGGGCTTAGAGACCCAGTACTTC.

J is TRBJ2-3 and V is TRBV18, with D perhaps given as TRBD1 or TRBD2 (5 bases each). This CDR3 contains 15 residues. Per germline, CDR1 KGHSH and CDR2 LQKENI. V was cut by 2 bases and J by 5 bases, with 14 bases left in between. The CDR3 DNA reads as TGTGCCAGCTCACCAATCTCGGGGCCTCGAGATACGCAGTATTTT. Translation gives CASSPISGPRDTQYF.

The V call is TRBV9, the J call TRBJ2-2, with a weak D call TRBD1 (6 bases). The V end was cut by 4 bases, the J end by 2 bases, with 21 bases between. This CDR3 is 18 amino acids long. Germline V gene data show CDR1 as SGDLS and CDR2 as YYNGEE. CDR3 residues: CASSHPLTGTSNTGELFF. CDR3 coding DNA: TGTGCCAGCAGCCATCCTCTCACCGGGACATCTAACACCGGGGAGCTGTTTTTT. Full variable domain (remainder filled in from reference TRBV9 and TRBJ2-2): DSGVTQTPKHLITATGQRVTLRCSPRSGDLSVYWYQQSLDQGLQFLIQYYNGEERAKGNILERFSAQQFPDLHSELNLSSLELGDSALYFCASSHPLTGTSNTGELFFGEGSRLTVL.

This clonotype was recorded at least ten times. CDR3 DNA: TGCAGTGCTAGAGAATACGGGGGTTGGGAGACCCAGTACTTC. This translates into CSAREYGGWETQYF. The chain carries TRBV20-1 and TRBJ2-5; D possibly corresponds to TRBD2 (6 bases). The V end lost 0 bases, the J end lost 5 bases, and 13 bases lay between the germline ends. This CDR3 region has 14 residues. Germline CDR1 reads DFQATT; CDR2 reads SNEGSKA (reference sequence).

Ten or more counts support this clonotype. The rearrangement links TRBV11-3 to TRBJ2-5; D not certain. V lost 4 bases and J lost 1, with 7 bases in between. The CDR3 spans 13 residues. CDR1 and CDR2 from the germline V gene are SGHNT and YENEEA. The CDR3 nucleotides read TGTGCCAGCAGCTCGCAGTCCCAAGAGACCCAGTACTTC. It translates to CASSSQSQETQYF. The variable domain in full, with the rest retrieved from reference TRBV11-3 and TRBJ2-5, is EAGVVQSPRYKIIEKKQPVAFWCNPISGHNTLYWYLQNLGQGPELLIRYENEEAVDDSQLPKDRFSAERLKGVDSTLKIQPAELGDSAVYLCASSSQSQETQYFGPGTRLLVL.

This clonotype was found many times. The chain recombines TRBV6-1 with TRBJ2-7, with D unresolved. The V gene's germline CDR1 is MNHNS and CDR2 SASEGT. The CDR3 runs to 17 residues. With 5 bases removed from V and 0 bases from J, the gap between germline ends came to 20 bases. The CDR3 loop reads CASSYPLQTKGSYEQYF. As DNA, the CDR3 is TGTGCCAGCAGTTACCCCCTCCAGACCAAGGGCTCCTACGAGCAGTACTTC.

This clonotype occurred once. The rearrangement joins TRBV19 to TRBJ1-2, with TRBD1 as a possible D gene (6 bases). Looked up from germline, CDR1 is LNHDA and CDR2 is SQIVND (reference sequence). The CDR3 has 15 residues. Trimming pared 4 bases from V and 3 bases from J, leaving 15 bases between. The chain's CDR3 is CASSKTGNSDYGYTF. The CDR3, as DNA: TGTGCCAGTAGTAAGACAGGTAATTCCGACTATGGCTACACCTTC.

With regard to this clonotype: The conserved phenylalanine or tryptophan normally closing the CDR3 is absent here, so this likely arose from a read error. The chain combines TRBV12-5 with TRBJ2-2; D call uncertain. Germline V CDR1 and CDR2: LGHNT, FRNRAP. The CDR3 extends over 15 amino acids. The V and J ends lost 0 bases and 7 bases respectively, with 12 bases between them. CDR3 amino acids: CASGLVVTPHGELFV. The CDR3 coding sequence is TGTGCTAGTGGTTTGGTAGTGACACCCCACGGGGAGCTGTTTGTT.

The chain links TRBV15 to TRBJ1-1, with 11 bases matching TRBD1. This CDR3 contains 13 residues. Germline CDR1 and CDR2: LNHNV and YYDKDF (reference sequence). J was trimmed by 4 bases and V by 5 bases; bases with no gene match: 0. The CDR3 region has the DNA TGTGCCACCAGCGGGACAGGGGGCACTGAAGCTTTCTTT. Its protein product is CATSGTGGTEAFF.

This clonotype turned up a few times. The chain joins TRBV6-5 to TRBJ2-7, with 7 bases aligning to TRBD2. V was clipped by 2 bases and J by 3 bases; unmatched bases: 7. The CDR3 is 15 amino acids. Per the germline V gene, CDR1 is MNHEY and CDR2 is SVGAGI. The CDR3 sequence: CASSYGTTRLYEQYF. The CDR3, as DNA: TGTGCCAGCAGTTACGGGACTACGCGTCTCTACGAGCAGTACTTC.

About this clonotype: At one end, the junction sequence differs from germline, possibly due to a read error. The chain is built from TRBV24-1 and TRBJ1-5; the match to TRBD1 covers 9 bases. From germline, CDR1 is KGHDR and CDR2 SFDVKD. This CDR3 spans 17 amino acids. CDR3 nucleotides: TGTGCCACCGGTGAGACCCGACAGGGGGATAGCAATCAGCCCCAGCATTTT. Translating it yields CATGETRQGDSNQPQHF.

The chain couples TRBV28 to TRBJ2-4; 9 bases agree with TRBD1. V lost 1 base to trimming and J lost 6 bases; unmatched junction nucleotides: 7. Germline CDR1 reads MDHEN; CDR2 reads SYDVKM. CDR3 length: 16 amino acids. The CDR3 DNA reads as TGTGCCAGCAGTTTATATCCCGGGACAGGGACAAACATTCAGTACTTC. The encoded protein is CASSLYPGTGTNIQYF. Looking up the rest from reference TRBV28 and TRBJ2-4 gives the full variable domain: DVKVTQSSRYLVKRTGEKVFLECVQDMDHENMFWYRQDPGLGLRLIYFSYDVKMKEKGDIPEGYSVSREKKERFSLILESASTNQTSMYLCASSLYPGTGTNIQYFGAGTRLSVL.

Many counts were recorded for this clonotype. The rearrangement links TRBV20-1 to TRBJ1-1; D uncertain. CDR1 DFQATT and CDR2 SNEGSKA come from the germline V gene (reference sequence). The CDR3 runs to 11 residues. Trimming left V 4 bases short and J 2 bases short, with 5 bases between. The CDR3 DNA is TGCAGTGCTAATTTTAACACTGAAGCTTTCTTT. Residues: CSANFNTEAFF.